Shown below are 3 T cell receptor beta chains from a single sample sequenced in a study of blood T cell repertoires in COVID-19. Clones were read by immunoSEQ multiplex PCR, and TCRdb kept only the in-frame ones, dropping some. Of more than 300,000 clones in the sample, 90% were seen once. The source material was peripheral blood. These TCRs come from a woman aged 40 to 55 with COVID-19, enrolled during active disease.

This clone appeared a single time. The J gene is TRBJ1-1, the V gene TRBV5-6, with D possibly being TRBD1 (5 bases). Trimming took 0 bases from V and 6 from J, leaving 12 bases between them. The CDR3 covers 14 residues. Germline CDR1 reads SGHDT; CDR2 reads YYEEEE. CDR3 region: CASSLDAGGAEAFF. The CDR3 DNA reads TGTGCCAGCAGCTTGGATGCAGGAGGGGCTGAAGCTTTCTTT. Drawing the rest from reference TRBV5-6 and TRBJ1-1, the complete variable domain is DAGVTQSPTHLIKTRGQQVTLRCSPKSGHDTVSWYQQALGQGPQFIFQYYEEEERQRGNFPDRFSGHQFPNYSSELNVNALLLGDSALYLCASSLDAGGAEAFFGQGTRLTVV.

CDR3 protein: CASRDLLRAGYEQYF. CDR3 sequence (DNA): TGTGCCAGCCGGGACTTACTCAGGGCCGGCTACGAGCAGTACTTC. The chain recombines TRBV2 with TRBJ2-7; D might be TRBD2 (6 bases). V shed 8 bases and J shed 3 bases, with 20 bases lying between them. Germline values: CDR1 SNHLY, CDR2 FYNNEI. The CDR3 is 15 amino acids. Filled out from reference TRBV2 and TRBJ2-7, the complete variable domain reads EPEVTQTPSHQVTQMGQEVILRCVPISNHLYFYWYRQILGQKVEFLVSFYNNEISEKSEIFDDQFSVERPDGSNFTLKIRSTKLEDSAMYFCASRDLLRAGYEQYFGPGTRLTVT.

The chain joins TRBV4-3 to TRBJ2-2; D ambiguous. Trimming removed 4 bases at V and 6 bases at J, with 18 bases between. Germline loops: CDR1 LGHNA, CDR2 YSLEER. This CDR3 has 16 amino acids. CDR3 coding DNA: TGCGCCAGCAGCCCAAACCTCCCAGGTGACCCCGGGGAGCTGTTTTTT. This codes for CASSPNLPGDPGELFF.